The present T cell receptor beta chain was sequenced within a study of T cells after yellow fever vaccination. Study conclusions and caveats: Subsequent booster samples again held most clones from primary vaccination (less than 98% CD4, about 85% CD8). Contamination by abundant bulk-population clonotypes could be present in FACS-sorted repertoires.

As concerns this clonotype: Its antigen is undetermined.

Trimming shortened V by 3 bases and J by 2 bases, and 14 bases separated the two germline ends. Per germline, CDR1 LNHDA and CDR2 SQIVND (reference sequence). The CDR3 has 15 amino acids. A process of 5'RACE template switching, which added a universal primer site and UMIs, was used to make TCR cDNA. TCRdb re-derived calls from the 5' RACE reads in MiXCR, one entry per CDR3 protein. The sample contains almost 600,000 distinct CDR3 sequences, about 14% of which appear only once. The chain uses TRBV19 and TRBJ2-7; D is possibly TRBD2 (5 bases). The sequence was collected from a man aged 25 to 45 who received the YFV17D yellow fever vaccine. Sequencing used PBMCs, obtained on the day of the yellow fever booster vaccination. The CDR3: CASSIRSGIAYEQYF. CDR3 nucleotide sequence: TGTGCCAGTAGTATTAGATCCGGGATCGCCTACGAGCAGTACTTC.